Following are 13 T cell receptor beta chains from one sample sequenced in a study of T-cell reconstitution after alpha-beta-depleted transplantation in children. Preparation of the TCRbeta library involved a method that used unique molecular identifiers. TCRdb analysed the PCR reads with MiXCR anew, one entry per CDR3 protein. This sample has about 280,000 distinct CDR3 sequences; approximately 10% occur once, and the top ten carry about 20%. The sample here was peripheral blood, taken 180 days after TCRalphabeta/CD19-depleted stem cell transplant. The source is a male patient aged 2-9 years who had a stem cell transplant for chronic granulomatous disease, so the T cells may come from the graft donor.

This clonotype has ten or more counts. This chain uses TRBV28 with TRBJ2-7, with TRBD1 as a possible D gene (6 bases). This CDR3 region has 12 residues. Germline-derived CDR1 and CDR2 are MDHEN and SYDVKM. V lost 7 bases and J lost 3, with 10 bases in between. Here the CDR3 reads CASTRGDYEQYF. The CDR3 region has the DNA TGTGCCAGCACCAGGGGCGACTACGAGCAGTACTTC.

This clonotype was counted at least ten times. Here the CDR3 reads CASSHGGNTEAFF. As DNA, the CDR3 is TGTGCCAGCAGTCACGGGGGGAACACTGAAGCTTTCTTT. V gene TRBV6-5 combines with J gene TRBJ1-1, with D perhaps TRBD1 (5 bases). Germline V lookup: CDR1 MNHEY, CDR2 SVGAGI. The CDR3 extends over 13 amino acids. V was clipped by 5 bases and J by 1 base, with 8 bases between them.

This clonotype was seen repeatedly, ten times or more. V gene TRBV6-2 or TRBV6-3 combines with J gene TRBJ2-7; D gene unclear. The V gene's germline CDR1 is MNHEY and CDR2 SVGEGT. The CDR3 has 14 amino acids. V lost 2 bases, J lost 0 bases, and 8 bases lay in between. The DNA for the CDR3 is TGTGCCAGCAGTTACGGGCGGTACTCCTACGAGCAGTACTTC. Protein product: CASSYGRYSYEQYF.

J is TRBJ2-4 and V is TRBV3-1; D is possibly TRBD2 (6 bases). CDR1 and CDR2 from the germline V gene are LGHDT and YNNKEL (reference sequence). The V end lost 3 bases, the J end lost 1 base, and 13 bases lay between the germline ends. This CDR3 is built from 16 residues. The CDR3 bases are TGTGCCAGCAGCCATGGGGCGGGGTTGGCCAAAAACATTCAGTACTTC. Amino acid sequence: CASSHGAGLAKNIQYF.

This clonotype was recorded many times. The chain is built from TRBV4-3 and TRBJ2-7; weak D call: TRBD2 (6 bases). The germline gives CDR1 LGHNA, CDR2 YSLEER. V was shortened by 0 bases and J by 2 bases, with 11 bases between the two germline ends. This CDR3 region has 15 residues. CDR3 amino acids: CASSQDRRDPYEQYF. The CDR3 nucleotides read TGCGCCAGCAGCCAAGATCGGCGGGACCCCTACGAGCAGTACTTC.

In its sample, this clonotype was seen many times. V gene TRBV28 combines with J gene TRBJ2-5, with D perhaps matching TRBD2 (5 bases). V was clipped by 2 bases and J by 1 base, with 11 bases between them. Germline values: CDR1 MDHEN, CDR2 SYDVKM. CDR3 length: 15 amino acids. As DNA, the CDR3 is TGTGCCAGCAGTTTAAGGGAGATGGGCCAAGAGACCCAGTACTTC. This gives the protein CASSLREMGQETQYF.

The gene calls are TRBV5-4 and TRBJ2-2; perhaps TRBD2 as D (6 bases). CDR3 length: 14 amino acids. CDR1 is SGHNT, CDR2 YYREEE, per germline (reference sequence). V was cut by 4 bases and J by 7 bases, with 14 bases left in between. The CDR3 DNA reads as TGTGCCAGCAGCCGAACGGGAGTAAACGGGGAGCTGTTTTTT. Amino acids: CASSRTGVNGELFF.

This clonotype was observed many times. The genes are TRBV7-9 and TRBJ1-2, with D possibly TRBD1 on 5 matching bases. Germline V gene lookup returns CDR1 SEHNR and CDR2 FQNEAQ (reference sequence). This CDR3 comprises 15 residues. The germline V and J ends were trimmed by 2 bases and 2 bases, with 12 bases remaining between them. CDR3 DNA sequence: TGTGCCAGCAGCTTAAGGGGACGGAGAAACTATGGCTACACCTTC. It specifies CASSLRGRRNYGYTF.

This clonotype showed up many times. The rearrangement links TRBV11-2 to TRBJ2-7; D not resolved. The CDR3 extends over 11 amino acids. V was shortened by 5 bases and J by 4 bases, with 6 bases between the two germline ends. CDR1 is SGHAT and CDR2 is FQNNGV in the germline V gene. As DNA, the CDR3 is TGTGCCAGCAGCCCCTTTTACGAGCAGTACTTC. The encoded protein is CASSPFYEQYF.

This clonotype was detected only a few times. The V gene is TRBV7-9, the J gene TRBJ2-1; 9 bases agree with TRBD1. V lost 6 bases, J lost 9 bases, and 12 bases stayed unmatched. This CDR3 is 15 amino acids long. Germline CDR1 is SEHNR and CDR2 is FQNEAQ (reference sequence). CDR3 DNA sequence: TGTGCCAGCAGGTTTCTGGACAGGGGTGTTGGTGAGCAGTTCTTC. Protein: CASRFLDRGVGEQFF.

The sample holds many counts of this clonotype. CDR3 bases: TGTGCCAGCACAACGTCGGGAGAGACCCAGTACTTC. This sequence encodes CASTTSGETQYF. The rearrangement joins TRBV28 to TRBJ2-5; D not certain. Germline assignment: CDR1 MDHEN and CDR2 SYDVKM. V was shortened by 7 bases and J by 4 bases, with 10 bases between the two germline ends. This CDR3 region has 12 residues.

In this sample, this clonotype turned up a few times. The chain recombines TRBV18 with TRBJ2-7, with 9 nucleotides matching TRBD1. CDR1 KGHSH and CDR2 LQKENI come from the germline V gene. V lost 4 bases to trimming and J lost 3 bases; unmatched junction nucleotides: 7. The CDR3 is 15 amino acids. This chain's CDR3 is CASSRRDRGYYEQYF. CDR3 nucleotide sequence: TGTGCCAGCTCACGCCGAGACAGGGGGTACTACGAGCAGTACTTC.

At least ten counts were recorded for this clonotype. V usage is TRBV20-1 and J usage is TRBJ2-2; D gene ambiguous. Germline V gene lookup returns CDR1 DFQATT and CDR2 SNEGSKA (reference sequence). Trimming cost V 5 bases and J 5 bases, with 15 bases left between them. This CDR3 comprises 14 residues. CDR3 nucleotide sequence: TGCAGTGCTGGTCGCGGCACCGGAACCGGGGAGCTGTTTTTT. This translates into CSAGRGTGTGELFF.